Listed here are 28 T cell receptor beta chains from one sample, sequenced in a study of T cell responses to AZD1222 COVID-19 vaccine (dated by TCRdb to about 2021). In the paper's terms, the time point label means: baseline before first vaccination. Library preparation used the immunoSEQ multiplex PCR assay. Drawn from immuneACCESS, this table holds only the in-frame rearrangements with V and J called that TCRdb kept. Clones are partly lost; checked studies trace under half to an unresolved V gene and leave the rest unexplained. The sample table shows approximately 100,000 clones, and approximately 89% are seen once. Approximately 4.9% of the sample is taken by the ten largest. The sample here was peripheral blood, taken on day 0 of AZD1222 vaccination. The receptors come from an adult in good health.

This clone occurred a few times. The DNA for the CDR3 is TGTGCCAGCAGTGAAGGGGGGGGGACTCAAGAGACCCAGTACTTC. It encodes CASSEGGGTQETQYF. The rearrangement joins TRBV6-4 to TRBJ2-5; the D gene is possibly TRBD2 (7 bases). Trimming removed 3 bases from V and 2 bases from J, with 13 bases in between. The CDR3 consists of 15 residues. Germline V gene sequence: CDR1 MRHNA, CDR2 SNTAGT.

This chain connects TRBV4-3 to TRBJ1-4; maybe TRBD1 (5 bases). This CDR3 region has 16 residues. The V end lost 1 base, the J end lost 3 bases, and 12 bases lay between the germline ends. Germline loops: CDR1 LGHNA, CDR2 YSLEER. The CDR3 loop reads CASSQAQGLANEKLFF. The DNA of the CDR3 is TGCGCCAGCAGCCAAGCTCAGGGTTTGGCTAATGAAAAACTGTTTTTT.

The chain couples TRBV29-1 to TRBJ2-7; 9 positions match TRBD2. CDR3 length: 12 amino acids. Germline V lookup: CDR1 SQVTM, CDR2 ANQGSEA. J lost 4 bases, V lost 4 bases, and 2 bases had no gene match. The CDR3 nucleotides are TGCAGCGTTGTAGCGGGGGATTACGAGCAGTACTTC. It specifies CSVVAGDYEQYF.

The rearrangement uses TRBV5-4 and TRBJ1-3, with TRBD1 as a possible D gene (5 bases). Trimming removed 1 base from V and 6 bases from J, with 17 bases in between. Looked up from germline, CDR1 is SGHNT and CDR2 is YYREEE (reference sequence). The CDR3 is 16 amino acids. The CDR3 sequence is CASSLPGQGLKNTIYF. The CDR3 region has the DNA TGTGCCAGCAGCTTGCCAGGGCAGGGCCTAAAAAACACCATATATTTT.

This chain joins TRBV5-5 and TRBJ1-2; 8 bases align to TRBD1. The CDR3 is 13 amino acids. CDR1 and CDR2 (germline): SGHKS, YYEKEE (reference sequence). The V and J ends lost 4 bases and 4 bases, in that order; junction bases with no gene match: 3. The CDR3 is CASSGTGGYGYTF. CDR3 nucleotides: TGTGCCAGCAGCGGAACAGGGGGCTATGGCTACACCTTC.

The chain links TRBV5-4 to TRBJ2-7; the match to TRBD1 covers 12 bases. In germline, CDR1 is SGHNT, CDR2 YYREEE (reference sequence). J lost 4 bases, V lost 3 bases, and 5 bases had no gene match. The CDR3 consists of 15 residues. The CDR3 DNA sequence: TGTGCCAGCAGCTCCCGGGACAGGGGGCTATACGAGCAGTACTTC. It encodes CASSSRDRGLYEQYF.

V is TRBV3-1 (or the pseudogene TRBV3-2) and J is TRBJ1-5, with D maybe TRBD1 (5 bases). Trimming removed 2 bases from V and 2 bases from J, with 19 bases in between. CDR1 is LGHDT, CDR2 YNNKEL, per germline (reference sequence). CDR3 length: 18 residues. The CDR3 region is CASSQQPEAGSGNQPQHF. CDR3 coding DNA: TGTGCCAGCAGCCAACAGCCGGAGGCAGGGTCGGGCAATCAGCCCCAGCATTTT.

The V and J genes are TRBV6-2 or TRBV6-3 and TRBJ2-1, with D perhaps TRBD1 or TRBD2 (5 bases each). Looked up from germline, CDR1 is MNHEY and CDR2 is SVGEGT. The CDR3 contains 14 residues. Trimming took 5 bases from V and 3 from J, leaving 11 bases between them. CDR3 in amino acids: CASSPRGLYNEQFF. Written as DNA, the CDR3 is TGTGCCAGCAGTCCCCGGGGCCTCTACAATGAGCAGTTCTTC.

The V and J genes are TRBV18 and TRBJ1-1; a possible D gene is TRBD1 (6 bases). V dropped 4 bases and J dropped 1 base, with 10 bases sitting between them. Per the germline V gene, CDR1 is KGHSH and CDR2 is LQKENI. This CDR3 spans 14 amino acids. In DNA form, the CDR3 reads TGTGCCAGCTCACTGTCACAGGGGAACACTGAAGCTTTCTTT. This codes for CASSLSQGNTEAFF.

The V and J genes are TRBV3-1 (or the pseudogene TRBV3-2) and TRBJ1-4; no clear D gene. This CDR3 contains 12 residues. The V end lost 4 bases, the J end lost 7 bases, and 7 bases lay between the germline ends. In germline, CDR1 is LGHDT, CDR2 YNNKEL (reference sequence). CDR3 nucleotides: TGTGCCAGCAGCCCGGAGGGTGAAAAACTGTTTTTT. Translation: CASSPEGEKLFF.

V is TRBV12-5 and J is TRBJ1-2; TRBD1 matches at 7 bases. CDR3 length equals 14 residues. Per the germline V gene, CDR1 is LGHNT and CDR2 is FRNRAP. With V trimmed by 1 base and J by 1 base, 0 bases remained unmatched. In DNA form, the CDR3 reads TGTGCTAGTGGTTTGGGGGACAGTAACTATGGCTACACCTTC. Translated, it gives CASGLGDSNYGYTF. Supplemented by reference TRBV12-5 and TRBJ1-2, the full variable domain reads DARVTQTPRHKVTEMGQEVTMRCQPILGHNTVFWYRQTMMQGLELLAYFRNRAPLDDSGMPKDRFSAEMPDATLATLKIQPSEPRDSAVYFCASGLGDSNYGYTFGSGTRLTVV.

This CDR3 reads CASSLAPGGNYGYTF. Here the CDR3 DNA reads TGTGCCAGCAGCTTAGCGCCAGGGGGGAACTATGGCTACACCTTC. The chain employs TRBV7-2 and TRBJ1-2; 7 bases are shared with TRBD1. With V trimmed by 0 bases and J by 2 bases, 3 bases remained unmatched. Germline V gene lookup returns CDR1 SGHTA and CDR2 FQGNSA. The CDR3 extends over 15 amino acids. Combining the CDR3 with reference TRBV7-2 and TRBJ1-2 gives the whole variable domain GAGVSQSPSNKVTEKGKDVELRCDPISGHTALYWYRQSLGQGLEFLIYFQGNSAPDKSGLPSDRFSAERTGGSVSTLTIQRTQQEDSAVYLCASSLAPGGNYGYTFGSGTRLTVV.

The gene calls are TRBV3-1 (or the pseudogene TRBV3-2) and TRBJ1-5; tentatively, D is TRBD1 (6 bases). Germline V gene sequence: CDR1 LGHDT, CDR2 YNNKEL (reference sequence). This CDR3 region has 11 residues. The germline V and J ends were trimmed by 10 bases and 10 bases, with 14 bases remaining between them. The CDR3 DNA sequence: TGTGCCATCGTGGACAGCCATCCCCAGCATTTT. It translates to CAIVDSHPQHF.

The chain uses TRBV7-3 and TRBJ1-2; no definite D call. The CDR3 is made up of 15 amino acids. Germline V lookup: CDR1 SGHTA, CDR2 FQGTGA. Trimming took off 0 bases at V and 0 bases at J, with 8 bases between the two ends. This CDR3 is CASSLTAGTNYGYTF. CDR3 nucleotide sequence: TGTGCCAGCAGCTTAACGGCAGGCACTAACTATGGCTACACCTTC.

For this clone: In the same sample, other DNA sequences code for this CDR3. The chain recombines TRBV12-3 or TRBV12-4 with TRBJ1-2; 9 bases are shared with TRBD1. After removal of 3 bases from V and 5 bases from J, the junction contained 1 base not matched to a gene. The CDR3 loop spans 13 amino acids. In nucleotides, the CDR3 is TGTGCCAGCAGTTTGGGACAGGGATATGGCTACACCTTC. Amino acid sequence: CASSLGQGYGYTF.

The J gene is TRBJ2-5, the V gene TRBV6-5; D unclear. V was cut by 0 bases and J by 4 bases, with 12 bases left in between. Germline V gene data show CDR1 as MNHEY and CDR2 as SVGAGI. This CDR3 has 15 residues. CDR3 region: CASSYSTAVPETQYF. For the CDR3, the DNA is TGTGCCAGCAGTTACTCGACGGCAGTCCCAGAGACCCAGTACTTC.

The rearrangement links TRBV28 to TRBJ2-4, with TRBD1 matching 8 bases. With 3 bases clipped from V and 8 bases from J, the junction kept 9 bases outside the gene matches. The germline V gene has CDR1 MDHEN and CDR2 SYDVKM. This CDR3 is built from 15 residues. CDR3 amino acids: CASSFRDRGTDIQYF. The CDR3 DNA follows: TGTGCCAGCAGTTTCCGAGACAGGGGAACGGACATTCAGTACTTC. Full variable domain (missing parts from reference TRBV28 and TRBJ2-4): DVKVTQSSRYLVKRTGEKVFLECVQDMDHENMFWYRQDPGLGLRLIYFSYDVKMKEKGDIPEGYSVSREKKERFSLILESASTNQTSMYLCASSFRDRGTDIQYFGAGTRLSVL.

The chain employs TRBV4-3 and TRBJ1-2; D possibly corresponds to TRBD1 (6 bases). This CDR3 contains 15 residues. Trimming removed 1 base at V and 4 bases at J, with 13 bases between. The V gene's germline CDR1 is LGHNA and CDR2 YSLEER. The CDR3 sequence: CASSQVRGLGYGYTF. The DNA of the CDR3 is TGCGCCAGCAGCCAAGTCAGGGGACTTGGCTATGGCTACACCTTC.

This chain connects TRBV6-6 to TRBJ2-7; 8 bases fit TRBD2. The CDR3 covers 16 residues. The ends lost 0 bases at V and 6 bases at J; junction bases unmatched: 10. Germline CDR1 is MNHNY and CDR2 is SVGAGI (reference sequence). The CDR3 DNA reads TGTGCCAGCAGTTACTCCTCGGGACTAGGATTCTCCGAGCAGTACTTC. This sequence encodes CASSYSSGLGFSEQYF.

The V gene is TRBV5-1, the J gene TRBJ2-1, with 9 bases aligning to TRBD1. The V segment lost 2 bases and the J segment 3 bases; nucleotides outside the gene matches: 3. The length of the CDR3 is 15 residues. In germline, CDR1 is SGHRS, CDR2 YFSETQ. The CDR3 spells CASSLGQGLYNEQFF. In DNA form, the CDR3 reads TGCGCCAGCAGCTTAGGACAGGGGCTCTACAATGAGCAGTTCTTC.

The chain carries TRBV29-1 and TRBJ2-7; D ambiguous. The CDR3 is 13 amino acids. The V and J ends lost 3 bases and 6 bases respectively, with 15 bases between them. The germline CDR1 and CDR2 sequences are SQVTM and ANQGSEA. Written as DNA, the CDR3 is TGCAGCGTTGATAATGGTATCGGGCGCGAGCAGTACTTC. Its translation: CSVDNGIGREQYF.

The CDR3 is CATSDLRGHQETQYF. CDR3 sequence (DNA): TGTGCCACCAGTGATTTACGAGGGCACCAAGAGACCCAGTACTTC. V gene TRBV24-1 combines with J gene TRBJ2-5; TRBD2 is a possible D gene (5 bases). Germline V gene sequence: CDR1 KGHDR, CDR2 SFDVKD. The CDR3 is 15 residues long. Trimming removed 1 base at V and 0 bases at J, with 8 bases between.

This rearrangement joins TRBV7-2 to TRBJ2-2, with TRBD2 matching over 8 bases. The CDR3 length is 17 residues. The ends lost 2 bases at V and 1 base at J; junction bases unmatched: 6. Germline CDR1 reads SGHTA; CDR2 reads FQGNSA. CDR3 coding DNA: TGTGCCAGCAGCTTAATGAGCGGGGGCCTGAACACCGGGGAGCTGTTTTTT. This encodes CASSLMSGGLNTGELFF. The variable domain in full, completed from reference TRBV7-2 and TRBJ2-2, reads GAGVSQSPSNKVTEKGKDVELRCDPISGHTALYWYRQSLGQGLEFLIYFQGNSAPDKSGLPSDRFSAERTGGSVSTLTIQRTQQEDSAVYLCASSLMSGGLNTGELFFGEGSRLTVL.

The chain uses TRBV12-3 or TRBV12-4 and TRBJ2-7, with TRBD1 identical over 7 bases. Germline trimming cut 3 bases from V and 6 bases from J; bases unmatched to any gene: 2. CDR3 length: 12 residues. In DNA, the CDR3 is TGTGCCAGCAGTTTTACAGGGGTCGAGCAGTACTTC. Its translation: CASSFTGVEQYF.

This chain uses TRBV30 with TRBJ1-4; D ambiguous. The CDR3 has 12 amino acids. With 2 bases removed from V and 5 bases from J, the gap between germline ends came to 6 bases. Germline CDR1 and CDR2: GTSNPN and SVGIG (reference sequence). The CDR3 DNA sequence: TGTGCCTGGAGTAGCCCCAATGAAAAACTGTTTTTT. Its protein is CAWSSPNEKLFF. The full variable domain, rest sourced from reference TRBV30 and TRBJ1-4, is SQTIHQWPATLVQPVGSPLSLECTVEGTSNPNLYWYRQAAGRGLQLLFYSVGIGQISSEVPQNLSASRPQDRQFILSSKKLLLSDSGFYLCAWSSPNEKLFFGSGTQLSVL.

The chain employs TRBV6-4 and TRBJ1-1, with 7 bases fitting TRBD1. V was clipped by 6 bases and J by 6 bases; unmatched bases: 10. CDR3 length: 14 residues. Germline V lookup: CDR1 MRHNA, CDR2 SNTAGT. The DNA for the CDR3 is TGTGCCAGCAGACAACAACAGGGGTCGGCTGAAGCTTTCTTT. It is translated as CASRQQQGSAEAFF.

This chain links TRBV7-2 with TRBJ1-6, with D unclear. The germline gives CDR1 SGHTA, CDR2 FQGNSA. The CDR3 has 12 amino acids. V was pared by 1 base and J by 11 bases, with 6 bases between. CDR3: CASSLGLTPLHF. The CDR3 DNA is TGTGCCAGCAGCTTAGGTCTTACACCCCTCCACTTT.

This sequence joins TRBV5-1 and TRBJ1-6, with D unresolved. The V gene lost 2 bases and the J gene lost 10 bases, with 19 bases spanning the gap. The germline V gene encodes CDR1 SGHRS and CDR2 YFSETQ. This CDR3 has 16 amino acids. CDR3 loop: CASSFGVLGQQSPLHF. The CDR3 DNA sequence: TGCGCCAGCAGCTTCGGGGTCCTAGGGCAGCAGTCACCCCTCCACTTT.